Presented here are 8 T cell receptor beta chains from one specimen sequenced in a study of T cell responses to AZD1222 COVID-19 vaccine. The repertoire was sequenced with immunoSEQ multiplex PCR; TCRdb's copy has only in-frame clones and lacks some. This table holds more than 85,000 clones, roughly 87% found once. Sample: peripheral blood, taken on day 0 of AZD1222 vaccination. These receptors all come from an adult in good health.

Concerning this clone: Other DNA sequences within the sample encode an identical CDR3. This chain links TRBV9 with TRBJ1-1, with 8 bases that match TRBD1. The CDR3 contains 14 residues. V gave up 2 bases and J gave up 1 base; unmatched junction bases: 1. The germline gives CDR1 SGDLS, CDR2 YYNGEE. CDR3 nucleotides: TGTGCCAGCAGCGTGACAGGGGCGAACACTGAAGCTTTCTTT. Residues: CASSVTGANTEAFF.

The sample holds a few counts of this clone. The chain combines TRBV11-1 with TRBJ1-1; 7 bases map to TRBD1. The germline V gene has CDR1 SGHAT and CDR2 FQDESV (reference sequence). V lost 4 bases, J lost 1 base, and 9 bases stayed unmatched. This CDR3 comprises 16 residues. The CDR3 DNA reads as TGTGCCAGCAGCTACCTCCAGACAGGGAAGAACACTGAAGCTTTCTTT. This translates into CASSYLQTGKNTEAFF.

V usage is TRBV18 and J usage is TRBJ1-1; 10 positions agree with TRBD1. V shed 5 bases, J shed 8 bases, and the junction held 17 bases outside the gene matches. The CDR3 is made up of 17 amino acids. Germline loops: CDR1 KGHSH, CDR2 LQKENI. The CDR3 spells CASSTSYSAMGQGEAFF. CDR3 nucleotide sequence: TGTGCCAGCTCAACCTCCTACTCAGCGATGGGACAGGGGGAAGCTTTCTTT.

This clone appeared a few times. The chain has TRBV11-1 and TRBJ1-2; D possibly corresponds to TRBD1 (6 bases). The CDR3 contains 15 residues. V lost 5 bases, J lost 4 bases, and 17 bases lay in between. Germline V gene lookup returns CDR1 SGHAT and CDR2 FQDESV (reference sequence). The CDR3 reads CASSPGGQNLYGYTF. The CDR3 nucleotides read TGTGCCAGCAGCCCGGGGGGGCAAAACCTCTATGGCTACACCTTC.

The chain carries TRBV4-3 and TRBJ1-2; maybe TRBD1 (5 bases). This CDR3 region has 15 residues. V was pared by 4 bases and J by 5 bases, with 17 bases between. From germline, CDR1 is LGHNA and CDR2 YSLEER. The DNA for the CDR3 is TGCGCCAGCAGCCTAGACAGCGAGCAGATTTATGGCTACACCTTC. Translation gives CASSLDSEQIYGYTF.

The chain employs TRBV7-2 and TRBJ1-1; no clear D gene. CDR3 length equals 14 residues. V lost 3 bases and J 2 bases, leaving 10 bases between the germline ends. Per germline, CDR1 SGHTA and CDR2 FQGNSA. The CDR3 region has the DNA TGTGCCAGCAGCTTGGGCAGGACCAACACTGAAGCTTTCTTT. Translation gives CASSLGRTNTEAFF.

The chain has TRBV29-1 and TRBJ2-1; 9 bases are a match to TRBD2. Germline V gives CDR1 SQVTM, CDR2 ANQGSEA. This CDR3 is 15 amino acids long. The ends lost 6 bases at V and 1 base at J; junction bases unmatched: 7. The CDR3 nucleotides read TGCAGCGTGATCCCGCTAGCGGGGTCCTACAATGAGCAGTTCTTC. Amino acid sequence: CSVIPLAGSYNEQFF.

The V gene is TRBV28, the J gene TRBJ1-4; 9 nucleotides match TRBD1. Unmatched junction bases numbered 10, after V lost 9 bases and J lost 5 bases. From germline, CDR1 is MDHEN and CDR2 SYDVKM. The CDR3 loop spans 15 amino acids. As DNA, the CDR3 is TGTGCCAGTTGTAAGGGACAGGGACGGAATGAAAAACTGTTTTTT. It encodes CASCKGQGRNEKLFF.